This T cell receptor beta chain was documented in a study of blood T cell repertoires in COVID-19. Assay: immunoSEQ multiplex PCR; the TCRdb copy retains only in-frame clones and omits some. The table has around 180,000 clones, around 90% seen once. Per germline, CDR1 SGHRS and CDR2 YFSETQ. V lost 4 bases to trimming and J lost 6 bases, with 10 bases between them. The CDR3 consists of 12 residues. The chain couples TRBV5-1 to TRBJ1-2, with TRBD1 as a possible D gene (5 bases). The sequence was collected from a human donor in a cohort sampled during active COVID-19. Source material: peripheral blood. Here the CDR3 reads CASSPAGNGYTF. The CDR3 DNA reads as TGCGCCAGCAGCCCGGCAGGGAATGGCTACACCTTC.